This note documents a single T cell receptor beta chain sequence. Authors' methods: Amplification of reference gene primers provided the estimated nucleated cell counts. Method: immunoSEQ multiplex PCR; TCRdb's copy keeps in-frame clones and lacks some. V and J calls and clone size are as listed in that table; D and trimming were resolved from the DNA. The sample shows 300,000 to 400,000 clones, more than 80% of them seen only once. The germline CDR1 and CDR2 sequences are LNHDA and SQIVND (reference sequence). The CDR3 has 16 residues. V lost 0 bases to trimming and J lost 0 bases, with 6 bases between them. The sample comes from a study of blood T cell repertoires in COVID-19. Study at large: COVID-19 samples collected from the United States, Italy and Spain covered acute and convalescent phases.

The J gene is TRBJ2-6, the V gene TRBV19; D gene uncertain. The receptor was derived from a woman aged 30 to 39 with COVID-19, enrolled during active disease. The sample consisted of peripheral blood. The CDR3 reads CASSIDRSSGANVLTF. Written as DNA, the CDR3 is TGTGCCAGTAGTATAGATAGGAGCTCTGGGGCCAACGTCCTGACTTTC.